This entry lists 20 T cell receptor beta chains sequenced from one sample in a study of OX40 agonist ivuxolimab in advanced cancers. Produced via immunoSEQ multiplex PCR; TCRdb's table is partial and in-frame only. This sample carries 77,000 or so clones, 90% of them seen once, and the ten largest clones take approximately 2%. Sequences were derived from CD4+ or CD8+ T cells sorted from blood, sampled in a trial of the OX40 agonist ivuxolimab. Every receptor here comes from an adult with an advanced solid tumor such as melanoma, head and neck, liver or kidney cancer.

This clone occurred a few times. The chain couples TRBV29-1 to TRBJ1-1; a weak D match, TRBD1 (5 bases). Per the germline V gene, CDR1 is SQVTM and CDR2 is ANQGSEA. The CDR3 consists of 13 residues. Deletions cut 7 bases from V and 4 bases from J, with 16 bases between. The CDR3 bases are TGCAGCGCTGGGGAGGGTGGGGGCACTGAAGCTTTCTTT. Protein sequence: CSAGEGGGTEAFF.

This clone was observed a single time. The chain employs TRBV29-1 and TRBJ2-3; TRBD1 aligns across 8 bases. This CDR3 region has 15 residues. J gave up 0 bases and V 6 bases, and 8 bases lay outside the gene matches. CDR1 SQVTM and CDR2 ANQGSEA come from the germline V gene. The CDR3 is CSVKRQGSSTDTQYF. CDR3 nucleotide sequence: TGCAGCGTCAAGAGACAGGGGTCTAGCACAGATACGCAGTATTTT.

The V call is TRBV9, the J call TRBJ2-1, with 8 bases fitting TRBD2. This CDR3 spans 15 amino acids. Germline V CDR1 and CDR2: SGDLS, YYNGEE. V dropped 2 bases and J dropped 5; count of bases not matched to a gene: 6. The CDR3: CASSVRAGANNEQFF. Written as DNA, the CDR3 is TGTGCCAGCAGCGTCCGAGCGGGAGCGAACAATGAGCAGTTCTTC.

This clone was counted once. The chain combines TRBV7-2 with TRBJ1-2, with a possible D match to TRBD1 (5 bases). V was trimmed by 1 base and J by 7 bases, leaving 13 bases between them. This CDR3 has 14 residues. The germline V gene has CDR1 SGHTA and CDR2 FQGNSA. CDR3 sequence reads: CASSLGGRVGGYTF. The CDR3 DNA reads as TGTGCCAGCAGCTTAGGGGGCAGGGTGGGTGGCTACACCTTC. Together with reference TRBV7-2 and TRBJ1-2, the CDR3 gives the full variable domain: GAGVSQSPSNKVTEKGKDVELRCDPISGHTALYWYRQSLGQGLEFLIYFQGNSAPDKSGLPSDRFSAERTGGSVSTLTIQRTQQEDSAVYLCASSLGGRVGGYTFGSGTRLTVV.

CDR3: CASSERGGHATNEKLFF. Written as DNA, the CDR3 is TGTGCCAGCAGTGAGCGGGGGGGCCATGCAACTAATGAAAAACTGTTTTTT. This chain uses TRBV6-1 with TRBJ1-4; TRBD1 might be the D (6 bases). Per the germline V gene, CDR1 is MNHNS and CDR2 is SASEGT. The CDR3 is 17 amino acids. Trimming shortened V by 3 bases and J by 0 bases, and 14 bases separated the two germline ends.

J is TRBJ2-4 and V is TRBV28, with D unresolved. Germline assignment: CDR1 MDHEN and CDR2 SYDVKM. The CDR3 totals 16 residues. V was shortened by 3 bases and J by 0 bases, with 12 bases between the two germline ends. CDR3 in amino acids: CASSLAQLLAKNIQYF. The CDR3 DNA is TGTGCCAGCAGTTTGGCCCAGCTTCTAGCCAAAAACATTCAGTACTTC.

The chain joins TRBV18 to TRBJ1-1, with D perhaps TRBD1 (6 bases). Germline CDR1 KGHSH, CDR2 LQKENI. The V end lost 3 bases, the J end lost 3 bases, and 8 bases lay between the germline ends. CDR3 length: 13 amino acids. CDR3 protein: CASSPTGYTEAFF. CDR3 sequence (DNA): TGTGCCAGCTCACCCACAGGGTACACTGAAGCTTTCTTT.

The CDR3 here is CASSFVQVRNEKLFF. CDR3 in DNA: TGTGCCAGCAGTTTCGTGCAGGTTAGGAATGAAAAACTGTTTTTT. The V gene is TRBV28, the J gene TRBJ1-4; D not certain. CDR3 length equals 15 residues. The V and J ends lost 3 bases and 5 bases respectively, with 13 bases between them. Germline lookup yields CDR1 MDHEN and CDR2 SYDVKM.

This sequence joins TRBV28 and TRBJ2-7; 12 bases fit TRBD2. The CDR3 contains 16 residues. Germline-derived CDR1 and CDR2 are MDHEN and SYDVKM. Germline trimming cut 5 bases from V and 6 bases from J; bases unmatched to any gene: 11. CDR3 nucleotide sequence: TGTGCCAGCAGTCCCTGGACTAGCGGGACGGGCTCCGAGCAGTACTTC. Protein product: CASSPWTSGTGSEQYF.

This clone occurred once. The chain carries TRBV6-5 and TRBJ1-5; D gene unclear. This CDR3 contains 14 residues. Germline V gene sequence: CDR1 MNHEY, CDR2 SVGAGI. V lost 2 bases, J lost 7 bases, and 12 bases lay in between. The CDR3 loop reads CASSYTRGQQPQHF. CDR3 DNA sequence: TGTGCCAGCAGTTACACACGGGGTCAACAGCCCCAGCATTTT.

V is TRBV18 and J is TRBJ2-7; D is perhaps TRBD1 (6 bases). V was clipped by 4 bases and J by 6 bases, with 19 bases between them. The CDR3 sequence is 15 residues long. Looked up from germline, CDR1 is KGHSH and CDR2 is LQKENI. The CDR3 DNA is TGTGCCAGCTCACGGGAAGGGCCAGGGGTTGCCGAGCAGTACTTC. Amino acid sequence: CASSREGPGVAEQYF.

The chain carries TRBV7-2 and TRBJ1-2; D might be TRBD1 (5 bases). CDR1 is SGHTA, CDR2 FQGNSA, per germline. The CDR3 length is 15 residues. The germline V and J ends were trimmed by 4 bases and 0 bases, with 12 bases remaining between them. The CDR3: CASSWGGSTNYGYTF. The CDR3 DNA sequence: TGTGCCAGCAGCTGGGGGGGGAGCACTAACTATGGCTACACCTTC. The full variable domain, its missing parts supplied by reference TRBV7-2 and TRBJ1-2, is GAGVSQSPSNKVTEKGKDVELRCDPISGHTALYWYRQSLGQGLEFLIYFQGNSAPDKSGLPSDRFSAERTGGSVSTLTIQRTQQEDSAVYLCASSWGGSTNYGYTFGSGTRLTVV.

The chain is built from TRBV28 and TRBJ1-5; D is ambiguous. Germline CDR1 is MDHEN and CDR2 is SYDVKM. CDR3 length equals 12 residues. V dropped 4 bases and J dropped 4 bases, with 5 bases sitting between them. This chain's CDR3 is CASSYRNQPQHF. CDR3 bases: TGTGCCAGCAGTTATAGGAATCAGCCCCAGCATTTT.

This chain's CDR3 is CASSLLGGELFF. As DNA, the CDR3 is TGTGCCAGCAGCTTGTTGGGCGGGGAGCTGTTTTTT. The chain couples TRBV11-2 to TRBJ2-2; D gene ambiguous. The CDR3 has 12 residues. Germline-derived CDR1 and CDR2 are SGHAT and FQNNGV. The V gene lost 3 bases and the J gene lost 7 bases, with 6 bases spanning the gap.

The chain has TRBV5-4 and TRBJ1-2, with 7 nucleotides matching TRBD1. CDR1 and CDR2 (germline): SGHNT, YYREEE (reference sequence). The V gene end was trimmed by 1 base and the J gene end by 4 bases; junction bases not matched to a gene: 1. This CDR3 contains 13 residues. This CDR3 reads CASSLTGVYGYTF. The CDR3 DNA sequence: TGTGCCAGCAGCTTGACAGGGGTCTATGGCTACACCTTC.

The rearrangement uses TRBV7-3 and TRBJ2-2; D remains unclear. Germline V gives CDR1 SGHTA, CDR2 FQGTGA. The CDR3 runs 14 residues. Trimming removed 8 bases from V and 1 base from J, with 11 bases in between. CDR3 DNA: TGTGCCAGCCGAATGACGTGGAACACCGGGGAGCTGTTTTTT. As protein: CASRMTWNTGELFF.

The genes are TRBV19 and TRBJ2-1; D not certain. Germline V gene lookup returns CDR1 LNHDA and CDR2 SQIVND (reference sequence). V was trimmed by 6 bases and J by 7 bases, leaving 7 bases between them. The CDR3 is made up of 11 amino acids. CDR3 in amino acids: CASREGNEQFF. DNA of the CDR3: TGTGCCAGTAGAGAAGGGAATGAGCAGTTCTTC.

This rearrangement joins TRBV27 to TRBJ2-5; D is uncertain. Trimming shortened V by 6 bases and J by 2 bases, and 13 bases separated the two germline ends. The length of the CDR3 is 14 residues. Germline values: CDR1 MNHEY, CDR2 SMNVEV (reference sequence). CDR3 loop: CASRPLSPQETQYF. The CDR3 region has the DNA TGTGCCAGCAGACCCCTCTCACCACAAGAGACCCAGTACTTC.

CDR3 bases: TGTGCCAGTAGCTCAGGGGGCGCAGATACGCAGTATTTT. It translates to CASSSGGADTQYF. The chain links TRBV19 to TRBJ2-3, with TRBD1 matching over 8 bases. V shed 6 bases, J shed 4 bases, and the junction held 3 bases outside the gene matches. Germline-derived CDR1 and CDR2 are LNHDA and SQIVND (reference sequence). This CDR3 has 13 amino acids.

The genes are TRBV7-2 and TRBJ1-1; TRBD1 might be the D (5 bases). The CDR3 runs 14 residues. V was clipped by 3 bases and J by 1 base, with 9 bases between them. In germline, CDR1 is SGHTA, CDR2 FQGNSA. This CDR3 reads CASSLGDRNTEAFF. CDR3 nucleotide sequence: TGTGCCAGCAGCTTGGGGGATCGGAACACTGAAGCTTTCTTT.